This TCR beta chain is from a study of T cell repertoires in cytomegalovirus infection. Germline V gives CDR1 MNHNY, CDR2 SVGAGI (reference sequence). The CDR3 loop spans 14 amino acids. J was trimmed by 7 bases and V by 4 bases; bases with no gene match: 7. In the case of this clonotype: Its antigen is unidentified.

MiXCR, applied by TCRdb to the reads, yields one record per CDR3 protein. The sample has 900,000 to 950,000 distinct CDR3 sequences; around 31% are singletons. V usage is TRBV6-6 and J usage is TRBJ2-1, with 7 bases matching TRBD2. This receptor was obtained from a human donor in good health (CMV status not recorded). Some clones in this sample may be carry-over from other donors' samples. The starting material was cultured CD8+ T cells from PBMCs, obtained from culture after CMV antigen stimulation. The CDR3 sequence is CASSLTAGWNEQFF. CDR3 in DNA: TGTGCCAGCAGTTTGACAGCGGGGTGGAATGAGCAGTTCTTC.